This is a list of T cell receptor beta chains from one sample in a study of CD8 T cells in Susac syndrome. A single record per CDR3 protein comes from TCRdb applying MiXCR to the immunoSEQ multiplex PCR reads. This table has about 300,000 distinct CDR3 sequences, around 91% appearing once. The material sequenced was CD8+ T cells from PBMCs. The receptors shown here come from a human donor with multiple sclerosis. The CDR3 runs from the conserved cysteine through the conserved F or W. Fields, in order: CDR3 DNA, CDR3 protein, clone size, D gene, J gene, V gene. The D gene is left open where the match is weak. Where a row states a size, it is once, few, many or the class of an expanded clone; other rows omit it.

CDR3nt: TGTGCCAGCAGTCCGTCGACAGGAGCCTACGAGCAGTACTTC; CDR3aa: CASSPSTGAYEQYF; abundance: .; d_gene: .; j_gene: TRBJ2-7; v_gene: TRBV13
CDR3nt: TGTGCCAGCACCGAGACAGGGGCCCCCTACGAGCAGTACTTC; CDR3aa: CASTETGAPYEQYF; abundance: .; d_gene: TRBD1; j_gene: TRBJ2-7; v_gene: TRBV28
CDR3nt: TGTGCCAGTGGGAGGGCAGATACGCAGTATTTT; CDR3aa: CASGRADTQYF; abundance: .; d_gene: TRBD2; j_gene: TRBJ2-3; v_gene: TRBV19
CDR3nt: TGCGCCAGCAGCCAAGAAGTTTGGGGCAGCAGCTCCTACGAGCAGTACTTC; CDR3aa: CASSQEVWGSSSYEQYF; abundance: .; d_gene: .; j_gene: TRBJ2-7; v_gene: TRBV4-3
CDR3nt: TGTGCCAGCAGTTTGGCCCTCAGGACAGGCCCTTACCGATCGCAGCCCCAGCATTTT; CDR3aa: CASSLALRTGPYRSQPQHF; abundance: .; d_gene: TRBD1; j_gene: TRBJ1-5; v_gene: TRBV28
CDR3nt: TGTGCCACCAGCAGAGATCATGGGGTCTACGAGCAGTACTTC; CDR3aa: CATSRDHGVYEQYF; abundance: .; d_gene: .; j_gene: TRBJ2-7; v_gene: TRBV15
CDR3nt: TGCGCCAGCAGCCACCCGACTAGCGGGGGGATAGATCTAAGCACAGATACGCAGTATTTT; CDR3aa: CASSHPTSGGIDLSTDTQYF; abundance: .; d_gene: TRBD2; j_gene: TRBJ2-3; v_gene: TRBV5-1
CDR3nt: TGTGCCAGCAGCTTCGCAATCACTGGGGCCAACGTCCTGACTTTC; CDR3aa: CASSFAITGANVLTF; abundance: .; d_gene: .; j_gene: TRBJ2-6; v_gene: TRBV7-6
CDR3nt: TGTGCCAGCAGTTTTGGCCCGAGTAGCTACGAGCAGTACTTC; CDR3aa: CASSFGPSSYEQYF; abundance: .; d_gene: .; j_gene: TRBJ2-7; v_gene: TRBV27
CDR3nt: TGTGCCAGCAGCGGATCCGGGACAGGTGCTTTTTACGAGCAGTACTTC; CDR3aa: CASSGSGTGAFYEQYF; abundance: few; d_gene: TRBD1; j_gene: TRBJ2-7; v_gene: TRBV9
CDR3nt: TGTGCCAGCAGCCTAGCCGGGGGGGAGTCGGTGTTC; CDR3aa: CASSLAGGESVF; abundance: .; d_gene: TRBD2; j_gene: TRBJ2-1; v_gene: TRBV7-6
CDR3nt: TGTGCCATCAGCCTAGATCCGGGACAGCAGATTGGTGGCTACACCTTC; CDR3aa: CAISLDPGQQIGGYTF; abundance: .; d_gene: TRBD1; j_gene: TRBJ1-2; v_gene: TRBV10-3
CDR3nt: TGTGCCAGCAGGCGAGGCCAAGAGACCCAGTACTTC; CDR3aa: CASRRGQETQYF; abundance: .; d_gene: .; j_gene: TRBJ2-5; v_gene: TRBV7-9
CDR3nt: TGCAGTGCTTCTAGCGGGAGCGAACAAGAGACCCAGTACTTC; CDR3aa: CSASSGSEQETQYF; abundance: .; d_gene: TRBD2; j_gene: TRBJ2-5; v_gene: TRBV20-1
CDR3nt: TGCAGTGGCCTGGGAGACGGCACCGGGGAGCTGTTTTTT; CDR3aa: CSGLGDGTGELFF; abundance: .; d_gene: .; j_gene: TRBJ2-2; v_gene: TRBV20-1
CDR3nt: TGTGCCAGCAGTTACTCGATGAGGGATCTATGGGAAAAACTGTTTTTT; CDR3aa: CASSYSMRDLWEKLFF; abundance: .; d_gene: .; j_gene: TRBJ1-4; v_gene: TRBV6-6
CDR3nt: TGTGCCACCAGCTCACCCGCCGCGCGGGAGCAGTTCTTC; CDR3aa: CATSSPAAREQFF; abundance: .; d_gene: .; j_gene: TRBJ2-1; v_gene: TRBV24-1
CDR3nt: TGCGCCAGCAGCCAAGGTCCGGCGTACTATGGCTACACCTTC; CDR3aa: CASSQGPAYYGYTF; abundance: .; d_gene: .; j_gene: TRBJ1-2; v_gene: TRBV4-1
CDR3nt: TGCAGTGCTAGGCCCGTGACTCGGGGGGCAGAAACTAACCAGTTCTTC; CDR3aa: CSARPVTRGAETNQFF; abundance: .; d_gene: .; j_gene: TRBJ2-1; v_gene: TRBV20-1
CDR3nt: TGCGCCAGCAGCCAAGGAGGGACAGACCGGCACGGGGAGCTGTTTTTT; CDR3aa: CASSQGGTDRHGELFF; abundance: .; d_gene: TRBD1; j_gene: TRBJ2-2; v_gene: TRBV4-3
CDR3nt: TGTGCCAGCAGTCCCTTAGGGGAGCCAGCGAACACCGGGGAGCTGTTTTTT; CDR3aa: CASSPLGEPANTGELFF; abundance: .; d_gene: .; j_gene: TRBJ2-2; v_gene: TRBV28
CDR3nt: TGTGCCAGCAGTGAGTCTAGCGAAGAGACCCAGTACTTC; CDR3aa: CASSESSEETQYF; abundance: .; d_gene: .; j_gene: TRBJ2-5; v_gene: TRBV6-4
CDR3nt: TGTGCCAGCAGTATTGTCCTGGGGGGGCCGAAAGGATCTGGGGCCAACGTCCTGACTTTC; CDR3aa: CASSIVLGGPKGSGANVLTF; abundance: .; d_gene: .; j_gene: TRBJ2-6; v_gene: TRBV28
CDR3nt: TGCAGCGTCACTAGCGGGGCGAGCACAGATACGCAGTATTTT; CDR3aa: CSVTSGASTDTQYF; abundance: .; d_gene: TRBD2; j_gene: TRBJ2-3; v_gene: TRBV29-1
CDR3nt: TGTGCCAGCAGTTCCGGACTAGCGGGGGGGCATGAGCAGTTCTTC; CDR3aa: CASSSGLAGGHEQFF; abundance: once; d_gene: TRBD2; j_gene: TRBJ2-1; v_gene: TRBV27
CDR3nt: TGTGCCAGCAGCGCACGACAGAAGTCTCGCGAGCAGTACTTC; CDR3aa: CASSARQKSREQYF; abundance: .; d_gene: .; j_gene: TRBJ2-7; v_gene: TRBV12-3/TRBV12-4
CDR3nt: TGTGCCAGCAGTGAAACGTCGGGGGGCGGTGGTGACGAGCAGTACTTC; CDR3aa: CASSETSGGGGDEQYF; abundance: .; d_gene: .; j_gene: TRBJ2-7; v_gene: TRBV6-1
CDR3nt: TGTGCCAGCAGCTCGAAGGGGGAGACCCAGTACTTC; CDR3aa: CASSSKGETQYF; abundance: .; d_gene: .; j_gene: TRBJ2-5; v_gene: TRBV7-9
CDR3nt: TGCGCCAGCAGTGAGGATGGGACAGGGGGGTACGAGCAGTACTTC; CDR3aa: CASSEDGTGGYEQYF; abundance: .; d_gene: TRBD1; j_gene: TRBJ2-7; v_gene: TRBV10-2
CDR3nt: TGTGCCAGCAGCCACCGCCCAGTCGAGGGTCCCTGGACAGATACGCAGTATTTT; CDR3aa: CASSHRPVEGPWTDTQYF; abundance: .; d_gene: .; j_gene: TRBJ2-3; v_gene: TRBV14
CDR3nt: TGCAGTGCTGGGAGCCAACGGGACTTCTACGAGCAGTACTTC; CDR3aa: CSAGSQRDFYEQYF; abundance: .; d_gene: .; j_gene: TRBJ2-7; v_gene: TRBV20-1
CDR3nt: TGTGCCAGCAGTTACGGGACTAGCGGGGGATTATACAATGAGCAGTTCTTC; CDR3aa: CASSYGTSGGLYNEQFF; abundance: .; d_gene: TRBD2; j_gene: TRBJ2-1; v_gene: TRBV6-5
CDR3nt: TGTGCCAGCAGCGTAGGAGGGGTCTACGAGCAGTACTTC; CDR3aa: CASSVGGVYEQYF; abundance: .; d_gene: .; j_gene: TRBJ2-7; v_gene: TRBV9
CDR3nt: TGTGCCAGCAGCGACGACAGGGGTCCCCTGAACACTGAAGCTTTCTTT; CDR3aa: CASSDDRGPLNTEAFF; abundance: once; d_gene: TRBD1; j_gene: TRBJ1-1; v_gene: TRBV5-4
CDR3nt: TGCGCCAGCAGCCAGGGTACCGGGACAGGGGCCTTGGGGGAAGCTTTCTTT; CDR3aa: CASSQGTGTGALGEAFF; abundance: once; d_gene: TRBD1; j_gene: TRBJ1-1; v_gene: TRBV4-3
CDR3nt: TGTGCCAGCAGCCATTCGTACAGTTCCCAAGAGACCCAGTACTTC; CDR3aa: CASSHSYSSQETQYF; abundance: .; d_gene: .; j_gene: TRBJ2-5; v_gene: TRBV14
CDR3nt: TGCAGCGTTAACGGGGGGCCCGGCGATGAGCAGTTCTTC; CDR3aa: CSVNGGPGDEQFF; abundance: .; d_gene: .; j_gene: TRBJ2-1; v_gene: TRBV29-1
CDR3nt: TGTGCCAGCAGTTTTATAGCGTCTACGCAGTATTTT; CDR3aa: CASSFIASTQYF; abundance: .; d_gene: .; j_gene: TRBJ2-3; v_gene: TRBV12-3/TRBV12-4
CDR3nt: TGTGCCAGCAGCTTAGAGGCCGGGACAGGGATCAACGAGCAGTACTTC; CDR3aa: CASSLEAGTGINEQYF; abundance: .; d_gene: TRBD1; j_gene: TRBJ2-7; v_gene: TRBV11-1
CDR3nt: TGCAGTGCTAGAGACCGGGACAGCTCCTACGAGCAGTACTTC; CDR3aa: CSARDRDSSYEQYF; abundance: .; d_gene: TRBD1; j_gene: TRBJ2-7; v_gene: TRBV20-1
CDR3nt: TGTGCCAGCAGTACCGGGGCCGCAGGGACCCAGTACTTC; CDR3aa: CASSTGAAGTQYF; abundance: .; d_gene: .; j_gene: TRBJ2-5; v_gene: TRBV12-3/TRBV12-4
CDR3nt: TGCAGTGCCATCGGGAGGGTGGACAATGAGCAGTTCTTC; CDR3aa: CSAIGRVDNEQFF; abundance: .; d_gene: TRBD2; j_gene: TRBJ2-1; v_gene: TRBV20-1
CDR3nt: TGTGCCAGCAGTTTAGATCCGGACGAAAACACCGGGGAGCTGTTTTTT; CDR3aa: CASSLDPDENTGELFF; abundance: .; d_gene: .; j_gene: TRBJ2-2; v_gene: TRBV12-3/TRBV12-4
CDR3nt: TGCAGCGTAGCGGGACGGCGTGGAGAGACCCAGTACTTC; CDR3aa: CSVAGRRGETQYF; abundance: .; d_gene: TRBD2; j_gene: TRBJ2-5; v_gene: TRBV29-1
CDR3nt: TGTGCCAGCAGTTTATCCCTAGCGGGACGCACAGATACGCAGTATTTT; CDR3aa: CASSLSLAGRTDTQYF; abundance: .; d_gene: TRBD2; j_gene: TRBJ2-3; v_gene: TRBV27
CDR3nt: TGTGCCAGCAGCTTATATCCGGGACTAGGTGAAGAGACCCAGTACTTC; CDR3aa: CASSLYPGLGEETQYF; abundance: .; d_gene: TRBD2; j_gene: TRBJ2-5; v_gene: TRBV7-2
CDR3nt: TGCAGTGCTACGTCGGTAGCGGGAGTTGAATCGACAGATACGCAGTATTTT; CDR3aa: CSATSVAGVESTDTQYF; abundance: .; d_gene: TRBD2; j_gene: TRBJ2-3; v_gene: TRBV20-1
CDR3nt: TGTGCCAGCAGTGGGGGACTAGCGGGGGTTGAAAACACCGGGGAGCTGTTTTTT; CDR3aa: CASSGGLAGVENTGELFF; abundance: .; d_gene: TRBD2; j_gene: TRBJ2-2; v_gene: TRBV2
CDR3nt: TGTGCCAGCAGCCAAGACCCCGCGGGATACTACGAGCAGTACTTC; CDR3aa: CASSQDPAGYYEQYF; abundance: .; d_gene: .; j_gene: TRBJ2-7; v_gene: TRBV3-1
CDR3nt: TGTGCCAGCAGCCCCCGGGGGGAAGAGACCCAGTACTTC; CDR3aa: CASSPRGEETQYF; abundance: .; d_gene: TRBD2; j_gene: TRBJ2-5; v_gene: TRBV7-9